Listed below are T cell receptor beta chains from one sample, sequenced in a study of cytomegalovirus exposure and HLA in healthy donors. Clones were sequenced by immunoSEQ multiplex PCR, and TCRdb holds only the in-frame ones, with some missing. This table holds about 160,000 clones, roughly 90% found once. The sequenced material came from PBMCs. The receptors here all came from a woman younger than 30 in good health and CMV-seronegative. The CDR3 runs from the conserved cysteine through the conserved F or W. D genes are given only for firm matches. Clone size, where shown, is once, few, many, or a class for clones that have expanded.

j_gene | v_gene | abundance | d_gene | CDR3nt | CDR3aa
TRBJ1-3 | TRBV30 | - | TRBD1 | TGTGCCTGGAGTGGACAGGGCTCTGGAAACACCATATATTTT | CAWSGQGSGNTIYF
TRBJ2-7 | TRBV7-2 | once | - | TGTGCCAGCAGCTGGGGGACTCGTCCCGGTGAGCAGTACTTC | CASSWGTRPGEQYF
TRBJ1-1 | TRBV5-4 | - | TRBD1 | TGTGCCAGCAGCCAGGGACAGAAGAACACTGAAGCTTTCTTT | CASSQGQKNTEAFF
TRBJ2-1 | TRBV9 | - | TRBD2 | TGTGCCAGCAGCGCGACTAGCGGGGTCTACAATGAGCAGTTCTTC | CASSATSGVYNEQFF
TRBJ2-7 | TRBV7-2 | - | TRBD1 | TGTGCCAGCAGTCTTGGACAGGGATATGTCTACGAGCAGTACTTC | CASSLGQGYVYEQYF
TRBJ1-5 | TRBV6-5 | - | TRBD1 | TGTGCCAGCAGTTACACAGGGGATGGTCAGCCCCAGCATTTT | CASSYTGDGQPQHF
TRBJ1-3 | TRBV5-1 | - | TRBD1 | TGCGCCAGCAGCTTGGGCCCTACAGGGGCTGGAAACACCATATATTTT | CASSLGPTGAGNTIYF
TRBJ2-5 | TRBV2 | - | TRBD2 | TGTGCCAGCAGTCGGACTAGCGACCAAGAGACCCAGTACTTC | CASSRTSDQETQYF
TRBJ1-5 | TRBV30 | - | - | TGTGCCTGGAGTTCACCACAGGGTTATGGCAATCAGCCCCAGCATTTT | CAWSSPQGYGNQPQHF
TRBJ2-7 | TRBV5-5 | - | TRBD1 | TGTGCCAGCAGCCAAACGACGGGACAGGGTATCCTCGACGAGCAGTACTTC | CASSQTTGQGILDEQYF
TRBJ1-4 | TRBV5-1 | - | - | TGCGCCAGCAGCAGGGAGGATGAAAAACTGTTTTTT | CASSREDEKLFF
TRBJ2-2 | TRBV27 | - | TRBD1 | TGTGCCAGCAGTTTCGGGACAGTGGGAAGAGGCGGGGAGCTGTTTTTT | CASSFGTVGRGGELFF
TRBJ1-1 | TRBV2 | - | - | TGTGCCAGCAGTATGACCGACAGAGTCAACACTGAAGCTTTCTTT | CASSMTDRVNTEAFF
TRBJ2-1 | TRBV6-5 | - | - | TGTGCCAGCAGTTACTCCGTCCAGCGCTCCTACAATGAGCAGTTCTTC | CASSYSVQRSYNEQFF
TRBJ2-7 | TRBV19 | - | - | TGTGCCAGTAGTACACAGGGTTCCCCCTACGAGCAGTACTTC | CASSTQGSPYEQYF
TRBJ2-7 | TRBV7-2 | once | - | TGTGCCAGCAGCTTAGGACTTACAACTACCTACGAGCAGTACTTC | CASSLGLTTTYEQYF
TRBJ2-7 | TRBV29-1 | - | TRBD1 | TGCAGCGTTGTCCGGACAGGGGTCCACGAGCAGTACTTC | CSVVRTGVHEQYF
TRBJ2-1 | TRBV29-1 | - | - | TGCAGCGTTGGCGCGGGGCTAGTCGGTGAGCAGTTCTTC | CSVGAGLVGEQFF
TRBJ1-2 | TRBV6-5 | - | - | TGTGCCAGCAGTTACTCGAATAGGGGAAACTATGGCTACACCTTC | CASSYSNRGNYGYTF
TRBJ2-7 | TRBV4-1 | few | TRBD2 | TGCGCCAGCAGCCAAGATTGGAGGCGGGGGGTCCACGAGCAGTACTTC | CASSQDWRRGVHEQYF
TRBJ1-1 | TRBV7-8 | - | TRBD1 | TGTGCCAGCAGCTCAACAGGGGTTACTGAAGCTTTCTTT | CASSSTGVTEAFF
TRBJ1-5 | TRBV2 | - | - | TGTGCCAGCAGTGGAGGACAAGGTATCCAGCCCCAGCATTTT | CASSGGQGIQPQHF
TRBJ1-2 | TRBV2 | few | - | TGTGCCAGCAGTGAAGGGCGGGGGGACTATGGCTACACCTTC | CASSEGRGDYGYTF
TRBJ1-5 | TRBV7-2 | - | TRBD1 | TGTGCCAGCAGCCTGACAGGGGCTAATCAGCCCCAGCATTTT | CASSLTGANQPQHF
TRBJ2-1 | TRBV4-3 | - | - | TGCGCCAGCAGCCCTACTCTTGTTAACAATGAGCAGTTCTTC | CASSPTLVNNEQFF
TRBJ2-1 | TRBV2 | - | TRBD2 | TGTGCCAGCAGTGAAGCGGGGTCTAGCGGGAGTTTAAATGAGCAGTTCTTC | CASSEAGSSGSLNEQFF
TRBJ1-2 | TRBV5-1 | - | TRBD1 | TGCGCCAGCAGCTTGGACAGGGGGAACTATGGCTACACCTTC | CASSLDRGNYGYTF
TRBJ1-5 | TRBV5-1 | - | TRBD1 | TGCGCCAGCAGACAGGGGGACGATCAGCCCCAGCATTTT | CASRQGDDQPQHF
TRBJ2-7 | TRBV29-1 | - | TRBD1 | TGCAGCGTTGTTGGCCAGGGGGCTTTCTACGAGCAGTACTTC | CSVVGQGAFYEQYF
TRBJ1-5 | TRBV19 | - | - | TGTGCCAGTAGTGGCTCGGAGGGTTTCCGGGATCAGCCCCAGCATTTT | CASSGSEGFRDQPQHF
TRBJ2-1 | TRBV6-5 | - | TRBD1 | TGTGCCAGCAGAGTGGGACAGGGGACCAACAATGAGCAGTTCTTC | CASRVGQGTNNEQFF
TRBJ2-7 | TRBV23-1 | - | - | TGCGCCAGCAGTCCCGGACAGCGGAAGTACTTC | CASSPGQRKYF
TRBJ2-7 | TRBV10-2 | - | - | TGCGCCAGCACCCACCGGCGAGCGGTTCCCTACGAGCAGTACTTC | CASTHRRAVPYEQYF
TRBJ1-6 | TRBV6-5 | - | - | TGTGCCAGCGCCACTTGGGAGACGAATAATTCACCCCTCCACTTT | CASATWETNNSPLHF
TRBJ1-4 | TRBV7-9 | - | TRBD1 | TGTGCCAGCAGCTTAGGAGACAGGGGCGGAGGGGAAAAACTGTTTTTT | CASSLGDRGGGEKLFF
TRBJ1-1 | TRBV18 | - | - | TGTGCCAGCTCACCACCCCTTGACGGGACTGAAGCTTTCTTT | CASSPPLDGTEAFF
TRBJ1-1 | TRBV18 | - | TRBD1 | TGTGCCAGCTCACTTCTGACAGGGGAGAACACTGAAGCTTTCTTT | CASSLLTGENTEAFF
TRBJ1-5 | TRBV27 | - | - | TGTGCCAGCAGTTCCTGGCTTGGAGCGAATCAGCCCCAGCATTTT | CASSSWLGANQPQHF
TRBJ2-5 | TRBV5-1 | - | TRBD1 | TGCGCCAGCAGCTTGTTGACAGGGACCGAAGAGACCCAGTACTTC | CASSLLTGTEETQYF
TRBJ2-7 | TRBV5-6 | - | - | TGTGCCAGCAGCTTCCGCGATTTCAACTACGAGCAGTACTTC | CASSFRDFNYEQYF
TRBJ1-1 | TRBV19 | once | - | - | CASTSVDRGRTEAFF
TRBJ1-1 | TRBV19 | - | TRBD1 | TGTGCCAGTATGGTGGACAGGGACCACCCAAACACTGAAGCTTTCTTT | CASMVDRDHPNTEAFF
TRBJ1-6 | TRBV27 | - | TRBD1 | TGTGCCAGCAGTTTATCACCCGGACAGGGGGAAACCTTATACGATTCACCCCTCCACTTT | CASSLSPGQGETLYDSPLHF
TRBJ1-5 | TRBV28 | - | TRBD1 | TGTGCCAGCAGTCCCGGACAGGACAATCAGCCCCAGCATTTT | CASSPGQDNQPQHF
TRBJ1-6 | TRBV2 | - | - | TGTGCCAGCAGTCACGACAGCCCTTATTCACCCCTCCACTTT | CASSHDSPYSPLHF
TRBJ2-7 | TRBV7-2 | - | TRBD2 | TGTGCCAGCAGCTTAGCAGGGGGCGGGAGGGGAGAGCAGTACTTC | CASSLAGGGRGEQYF